This T cell receptor (beta chain) was profiled in a study of T cells after yellow fever vaccination. A universal primer site and UMIs were added as TCR cDNA was made by 5'RACE template switching. TCRdb recomputed calls from the 5' RACE reads with MiXCR, one row per CDR3 protein. In the table there are hundreds of thousands of distinct CDR3 sequences, 9% to 15% of which are singletons. The study, taken as a whole, reports: Relatively few clonotypes were ones that appeared in both CD4 and CD8 compartments.

Ten or more counts support this clonotype. What it binds is not known. The V segment lost 3 bases and the J segment 3 bases; nucleotides outside the gene matches: 7. The V gene's germline CDR1 is SGHAT and CDR2 FQNNGV. This CDR3 contains 15 residues. Sequences were derived from PBMCs, sampled on the day of the yellow fever booster vaccination. The TCR originated in a man aged 25-45 years who received the YFV17D yellow fever vaccine. The chain couples TRBV11-2 to TRBJ2-7; TRBD1 matches at 8 bases. The CDR3 loop is CASSFLGQGYYEQYF. The CDR3 DNA is TGTGCCAGCAGCTTTTTAGGACAGGGATACTACGAGCAGTACTTC.